The clone carrying this T cell receptor (beta chain) occurred many times. Its antigen is as yet unknown. This sample was taken from a study of T cells after yellow fever vaccination. Study information: Where fractions had low cell numbers, libraries were prepared from them with the SMART-Seq v4 Ultra Low Input RNA kit.

After removal of 2 bases from V and 5 bases from J, the junction contained 4 bases not matched to a gene. Germline V gene sequence: CDR1 SGHRS, CDR2 YFSETQ. The CDR3 consists of 15 residues. Findings and limits, study-wide: A small share of clonotypes appeared in both CD4 and CD8 compartments. By day 5 rather than day 15, the secondary response had peaked, though it was weaker.

For TCR, cDNA came from 5'RACE template switching, which added a universal primer site and UMIs. Via MiXCR, TCRdb re-called the 5' RACE reads, giving one row per CDR3 protein. Of 110,000 to 150,000 distinct CDR3 sequences in the sample, roughly 6.7% were seen once. The material sequenced was CD4+ T cells sorted from PBMCs, taken 10 days after the yellow fever booster vaccination. The chain recombines TRBV5-1 with TRBJ2-2; 9 nucleotides agree with TRBD2. The origin of this receptor is a man aged 25 to 40 who received the YFV17D yellow fever vaccine. The CDR3 region has the DNA TGCGCCAGCAGCTTCTCCCTAGCGGGAACCGGGGAGCTGTTTTTT. Translating it yields CASSFSLAGTGELFF.